This T cell receptor (beta chain) was sequenced for a study of identical twins. Study-wide findings and caveats: The study found that models underestimated out-of-frame TCR alpha sharing in monozygotic twins. Weaker excess twin sharing was seen among beta out-of-frame sequences. Conclusions relied on cross-sectional statistical analysis, not following the same donors.

Through template switching, a universal primer site was introduced, and the cDNA contained unique molecular identifiers. One entry per CDR3 protein results from TCRdb running MiXCR on the 5' RACE reads. The table records some 300,000 distinct CDR3 sequences, 9% to 15% of them present only once. As for this clonotype: Its antigen is not identified.

V was clipped by 0 bases and J by 4 bases; unmatched bases: 6. The CDR3 runs to 16 residues. Germline CDR1 reads SGHTA; CDR2 reads FQGNSA. The same sample was also used in a study of yellow fever vaccine responses in identical twins.

This chain links TRBV7-2 with TRBJ2-1; 7 nucleotides match TRBD2. The source of this sequence is a woman in her late teens or twenties in good health. What was sequenced was CD8+ T cells sorted from blood. CDR3 nucleotide sequence: TGTGCCAGCAGCTTAGCTATTACTAGCGAGTACAATGAGCAGTTCTTC. Encoded protein: CASSLAITSEYNEQFF. Variable domain in full (rest from reference TRBV7-2 and TRBJ2-1): GAGVSQSPSNKVTEKGKDVELRCDPISGHTALYWYRQSLGQGLEFLIYFQGNSAPDKSGLPSDRFSAERTGGSVSTLTIQRTQQEDSAVYLCASSLAITSEYNEQFFGPGTRLTVL.